This TCR beta chain was recovered during a study of neurological immune-mediated disorders. Notes on the study in general: Because no CDR3 amino acid sequences were shared across subjects by expanded clones, private repertoires were suggested in all groups. In HTLV-1-associated myelopathy, TCR clonal expansion was greatest, and in multiple sclerosis it was least, below healthy controls.

This clonotype was observed at least ten times. What it binds is unknown. The germline V gene encodes CDR1 DFQATT and CDR2 SNEGSKA (reference sequence). V lost 7 bases, J lost 7 bases, and 13 bases lay in between. The CDR3 extends over 11 amino acids. cDNA was made by 5'RACE with 10-nucleotide random UMIs. TCRdb re-called the 5' RACE reads with MiXCR, one entry per CDR3 protein. The sample has under 85,000 distinct CDR3 sequences, more than 4.5% seen once; the top ten hold about 5.3%. Unsorted libraries were derived from 2 million PBMCs stored at -80 C. This sequence originates from a human donor with multiple sclerosis. The donor label of this sample is uncertain. The rearrangement joins TRBV20-1 to TRBJ1-1; D call uncertain. The sequenced material came from PBMCs. The chain's CDR3 is CSVTERGEAFF. CDR3 DNA: TGCAGTGTTACGGAGCGGGGTGAAGCTTTCTTT.